The source of this T cell receptor beta chain is a study of T-cell reconstitution after alpha-beta-depleted transplantation in children. Study results and caveats: After transplant, high TCRbeta diversity at day 60 in some patients arose from surviving recipient T cells and thymic progenitors. Approximately two months post-transplant, alpha-beta T cells reportedly originated from several hundred expanded graft clones. Diversity and T-cell counts at one year after transplant derived mostly from new T cells.

The authors prepared the TCRbeta library with unique molecular identifiers. TCRdb used MiXCR to reprocess the PCR reads, holding one entry per CDR3 protein. The table lists hundreds of thousands of distinct CDR3 sequences, roughly 23% of them singletons. A word on this clonotype: The antigen remains undetermined.

Germline V gene sequence: CDR1 SGHTA, CDR2 FQGNSA. Trimming shortened V by 0 bases and J by 0 bases, and 9 bases separated the two germline ends. The CDR3 consists of 15 residues. The receptor was derived from a boy younger than two who had a stem cell transplant for acute myeloid leukemia, so the T cells may come from the graft donor. This chain connects TRBV7-2 to TRBJ2-7; D may be TRBD1 (5 bases). The sequencing used PBMCs, mostly from graft donor cells, collected 360 days after TCRalphabeta/CD19-depleted stem cell transplant. Here the CDR3 DNA reads TGTGCCAGCAGCTTAGCCAGGGCGACCTCCTACGAGCAGTACTTC. It codes for CASSLARATSYEQYF.